A single sample is the source of the 27 T cell receptor beta chains below, sequenced in a study of technical replicates of blood from a handful of donors. Here immunoSEQ multiplex PCR was the method, and the copy in TCRdb shows in-frame clones only, minus some. The sample gives around 70,000 clones, just under 95% of which show up once; over 0.35% is in the top ten. The sequenced sample was T cells isolated from PBMCs. These receptors were obtained from a human donor in good health.

J is TRBJ1-3 and V is TRBV18; D is perhaps TRBD1 (6 bases). V dropped 5 bases and J dropped 5 bases, with 13 bases sitting between them. Germline CDR1 and CDR2: KGHSH and LQKENI. This CDR3 is built from 14 residues. The CDR3 region is CASSTTGSRNTIYF. The CDR3, as DNA: TGTGCCAGCTCAACTACAGGGTCTCGAAACACCATATATTTT.

This chain connects TRBV6-1 to TRBJ2-5; 7 bases are shared with TRBD1. The CDR3 is 16 residues long. J lost 4 bases, V lost 4 bases, and 12 bases had no gene match. Germline CDR1 and CDR2: MNHNS and SASEGT. CDR3 residues: CASSAQGQVVLETQYF. CDR3 bases: TGTGCCAGCAGTGCCCAAGGACAGGTTGTATTAGAGACCCAGTACTTC.

The chain is built from TRBV9 and TRBJ1-5, with unresolved D. The germline gives CDR1 SGDLS, CDR2 YYNGEE. The V end was cut by 4 bases, the J end by 4 bases, with 15 bases between. CDR3 length: 15 residues. The CDR3 loop reads CASSIAPGPNQPQHF. The CDR3, as DNA: TGTGCCAGCAGCATCGCGCCTGGTCCGAATCAGCCCCAGCATTTT.

The rearrangement uses TRBV7-3 and TRBJ1-1, with unresolved D. Germline CDR1 SGHTA, CDR2 FQGTGA. V lost 1 base and J 4 bases, leaving 7 bases between the germline ends. The CDR3 contains 13 residues. CDR3 sequence (DNA): TGTGCCAGCAGCTTAAACTTGGTCACTGAAGCTTTCTTT. It is translated as CASSLNLVTEAFF.

The chain has TRBV7-3 and TRBJ2-6; D not certain. Germline V gives CDR1 SGHTA, CDR2 FQGTGA. This CDR3 is built from 18 residues. Deletions cut 1 base from V and 0 bases from J, with 13 bases between. For the CDR3, the DNA is TGTGCCAGCAGCTTAAAGTCAGGATTTGTCTCTGGGGCCAACGTCCTGACTTTC. Translated: CASSLKSGFVSGANVLTF.

The table lists this clone with a count of one. The genes are TRBV28 and TRBJ2-7, with 9 positions matching TRBD1. Germline assignment: CDR1 MDHEN and CDR2 SYDVKM. Germline trimming cut 3 bases from V and 4 bases from J; bases unmatched to any gene: 7. This CDR3 has 15 residues. The DNA of the CDR3 is TGTGCCAGCAGTTTGCCCGGGACAGGGATGTACGAGCAGTACTTC. Amino acid sequence: CASSLPGTGMYEQYF.

V gene TRBV30 combines with J gene TRBJ2-7, with D tentatively TRBD2 (5 bases). Trimming took off 7 bases at V and 2 bases at J, with 9 bases between the two ends. Germline CDR1 and CDR2: GTSNPN and SVGIG (reference sequence). This CDR3 is built from 11 residues. In DNA form, the CDR3 reads TGTGCCTCAATGGGAGCCTACGAGCAGTACTTC. This encodes CASMGAYEQYF.

The CDR3 region is CASSLVNTEAFF. For the CDR3, the DNA is TGTGCCAGCAGTCTTGTGAACACTGAAGCTTTCTTT. V is TRBV28 and J is TRBJ1-1; D gene ambiguous. This CDR3 has 12 residues. Trimming cost V 5 bases and J 0 bases, with 4 bases left between them. Germline V CDR1 and CDR2: MDHEN, SYDVKM.

V is TRBV7-6 and J is TRBJ2-7; 7 bases agree with TRBD1. The CDR3 is 13 residues long. The junction had 4 bases not matched to a gene; V was cut back by 5 bases and J by 3 bases. Germline V gene lookup returns CDR1 SGHVS and CDR2 FNYEAQ. This CDR3 is CASSEDRVYEQYF. As DNA, the CDR3 is TGTGCCAGCAGCGAAGACAGGGTCTACGAGCAGTACTTC.

Only one count was recorded for this clone. The gene calls are TRBV6-5 and TRBJ1-2; no clear D. CDR1 MNHEY and CDR2 SVGAGI come from the germline V gene. The CDR3 has 11 amino acids. The V end lost 8 bases, the J end lost 4 bases, and 8 bases lay between the germline ends. In DNA form, the CDR3 reads TGTGCCAGCCAATCCGGCTATGGCTACACCTTC. This translates into CASQSGYGYTF.

The chain joins TRBV4-3 to TRBJ2-1; 8 nucleotides agree with TRBD2. Germline loops: CDR1 LGHNA, CDR2 YSLEER. CDR3 length: 15 amino acids. The V gene end was trimmed by 5 bases and the J gene end by 4 bases; junction bases not matched to a gene: 7. CDR3 loop: CASSFSGSAYNEQFF. The CDR3 DNA follows: TGCGCCAGCAGCTTCAGCGGGAGTGCTTACAATGAGCAGTTCTTC.

CDR3 nucleotide sequence: TGTGCCAGCAGCTTACTAGAGTACGAGCAGTACTTC. Translated, it gives CASSLLEYEQYF. J is TRBJ2-7 and V is TRBV13; D gene ambiguous. Germline V gene data show CDR1 as PRHDT and CDR2 as FYEKMQ (reference sequence). CDR3 length equals 12 residues. Trimming stripped 2 bases from V and 4 bases from J, with 6 bases between.

This clone was seen only once. The chain couples TRBV6-1 to TRBJ1-2; tentative D call: TRBD1 (6 bases). Germline assignment: CDR1 MNHNS and CDR2 SASEGT. This CDR3 is 15 amino acids long. Trimming removed 7 bases at V and 0 bases at J, with 15 bases between. CDR3 DNA: TGTGCCAGCATTACCGACAGGCAGGCTAACTATGGCTACACCTTC. Its translation: CASITDRQANYGYTF.

The sample holds one count of this clone. This chain links TRBV25-1 with TRBJ1-1; TRBD1 is a possible D gene (6 bases). Trimming stripped 2 bases from V and 9 bases from J, with 13 bases between. The length of the CDR3 is 13 residues. In germline, CDR1 is MGHDK, CDR2 SYGVNS. The CDR3 loop reads CASSENRDWQAFF. For the CDR3, the DNA is TGTGCCAGCAGTGAAAACAGGGATTGGCAAGCTTTCTTT.

J is TRBJ2-1 and V is TRBV19; possible D gene TRBD2, 5 bases. The V gene's germline CDR1 is LNHDA and CDR2 SQIVND (reference sequence). The CDR3 totals 16 residues. Between the trimmed V and J ends, which lost 10 bases and 0 bases, there was a span of 19 bases. The CDR3 protein is CAIGGSGPSSYNEQFF. The CDR3 bases are TGTGCCATCGGAGGATCAGGCCCGAGCTCCTACAATGAGCAGTTCTTC.

The gene calls are TRBV28 and TRBJ1-3; D remains unclear. The ends were cut back, 3 bases at V and 0 bases at J, with 9 bases in the middle. This CDR3 comprises 15 residues. Germline V CDR1 and CDR2: MDHEN, SYDVKM. The CDR3, as DNA: TGTGCCAGCAGTTTGAGTCTGTTCTCTGGAAACACCATATATTTT. This encodes CASSLSLFSGNTIYF.

The V gene is TRBV5-6, the J gene TRBJ1-5; no definite D call. The CDR3 consists of 13 residues. Trimming cost V 7 bases and J 7 bases, with 15 bases left between them. In germline, CDR1 is SGHDT, CDR2 YYEEEE. The CDR3 bases are TGTGCCAGCTCCTATGCGGGATCCCAGCCCCAGCATTTT. Translated: CASSYAGSQPQHF.

This chain uses TRBV7-7 with TRBJ2-1; TRBD1 matches 9 bases. The CDR3 length is 15 residues. Germline V CDR1 and CDR2: SSHAT, FNYEAQ (reference sequence). The CDR3 bases are TGTGCTGTCAGCCCGGGACAGGGTAACTACAATGAGCAGTTCTTC. Protein: CAVSPGQGNYNEQFF.

This clone has just one count. The J gene is TRBJ2-7, the V gene TRBV4-1, with 10 bases matching TRBD2. Trimming took 0 bases from V and 4 from J; bases not matched to a gene: 9. This CDR3 is 17 amino acids long. The germline CDR1 and CDR2 sequences are MGHRA and YSYEKL. This CDR3 is CASSQERASGSGYEQYF. The DNA of the CDR3 is TGCGCCAGCAGCCAAGAGAGGGCTAGCGGGAGTGGGTACGAGCAGTACTTC.

This chain uses TRBV7-9 with TRBJ1-1; perhaps TRBD1 as D (5 bases). V was shortened by 8 bases and J by 6 bases, with 10 bases between the two germline ends. This CDR3 has 11 amino acids. The V gene's germline CDR1 is SEHNR and CDR2 FQNEAQ (reference sequence). CDR3 sequence: CASEVGAEAFF. CDR3 nucleotide sequence: TGTGCCAGCGAAGTAGGGGCTGAAGCTTTCTTT. Together with reference TRBV7-9 and TRBJ1-1, the CDR3 gives the full variable domain: DTGVSQNPRHKITKRGQNVTFRCDPISEHNRLYWYRQTLGQGPEFLTYFQNEAQLEKSRLLSDRFSAERPKGSFSTLEIQRTEQGDSAMYLCASEVGAEAFFGQGTRLTVV.

This clone was detected only once. This chain uses TRBV13 with TRBJ2-5, with a weak D call TRBD1 (5 bases). The CDR3 sequence is 16 residues long. Germline V gives CDR1 PRHDT, CDR2 FYEKMQ (reference sequence). V lost 1 base to trimming and J lost 5 bases, with 17 bases between them. The CDR3 DNA is TGTGCCAGCAGCTTAGAATCGGCAGGGCTGTATGAGACCCAGTACTTC. Residues: CASSLESAGLYETQYF.

The rearrangement uses TRBV5-1 and TRBJ2-2, with a possible D match to TRBD2 (5 bases). Germline V CDR1 and CDR2: SGHRS, YFSETQ. The V end lost 5 bases, the J end lost 1 base, and 12 bases lay between the germline ends. This CDR3 region has 15 residues. The CDR3 loop reads CASRSIGRNTGELFF. CDR3 nucleotides: TGCGCCAGCAGGTCAATAGGGAGGAACACCGGGGAGCTGTTTTTT.

The rearrangement uses TRBV6-1 and TRBJ2-7; D is undetermined. From germline, CDR1 is MNHNS and CDR2 SASEGT. V lost 2 bases to trimming and J lost 4 bases, with 24 bases between them. The CDR3 is 18 amino acids. CDR3 loop: CASSEPPGWLPVLYEQYF. As DNA, the CDR3 is TGTGCCAGCAGTGAACCTCCCGGTTGGTTACCCGTCCTATACGAGCAGTACTTC.

This sequence joins TRBV14 and TRBJ2-1, with a weak D call TRBD1 (5 bases). There are 13 residues in the CDR3. Deletions cut 4 bases from V and 9 bases from J, with 13 bases between. CDR1 and CDR2 (germline): SGHDN, FVKESK. CDR3 region: CASSPGLDTEQFF. The CDR3 DNA follows: TGTGCCAGCAGCCCCGGTTTGGACACTGAGCAGTTCTTC. Combining the CDR3 with reference TRBV14 and TRBJ2-1 gives the whole variable domain EAGVTQFPSHSVIEKGQTVTLRCDPISGHDNLYWYRRVMGKEIKFLLHFVKESKQDESGMPNNRFLAERTGGTYSTLKVQPAELEDSGVYFCASSPGLDTEQFFGPGTRLTVL.

This chain joins TRBV18 and TRBJ1-2; 8 positions match TRBD1. Per the germline V gene, CDR1 is KGHSH and CDR2 is LQKENI. The CDR3 contains 14 residues. Trimming at V came to 2 bases and at J to 4 bases, leaving 3 bases not matched to a gene. CDR3 in amino acids: CASSPSGQAYGYTF. In nucleotides, the CDR3 is TGTGCCAGCTCACCATCGGGACAGGCCTATGGCTACACCTTC.

This chain connects TRBV11-2 to TRBJ2-1; the match to TRBD2 covers 7 bases. CDR3 length equals 17 residues. With V trimmed by 6 bases and J by 5 bases, 16 bases remained unmatched. Per germline, CDR1 SGHAT and CDR2 FQNNGV. CDR3 in amino acids: CASSTGLGGIWDNEQFF. The CDR3 DNA follows: TGTGCCAGCAGTACTGGACTAGGAGGGATCTGGGACAATGAGCAGTTCTTC.

Points on this clone: The junction differs from germline at one of its ends, possibly a read error. The V gene is TRBV4-1, the J gene TRBJ2-7; 7 bases agree with TRBD1. The CDR3 covers 16 residues. Germline values: CDR1 MGHRA, CDR2 YSYEKL. CDR3 nucleotide sequence: TGCGCCAGCAGCCATGAGACAGGGACGGTTTCCTTCGAGCAGTACTTC. Protein product: CASSHETGTVSFEQYF.